Below, 13 T cell receptor beta chains from the same sample are listed, as sequenced in a study of technical replicates of blood from several donors (dated by TCRdb to the late 2010s). The library was obtained by the immunoSEQ multiplex PCR assay. This is the immuneACCESS table as TCRdb keeps it, with only in-frame sequences that have V and J called. A part of the clones is gone; compared with another copy, unresolved V genes explain less than half, and the rest is unexplained. The sample records approximately 73,000 clones, just under 95% of which are singletons. The top ten hold approximately 0.35% of the sample. Material for sequencing was T cells isolated from PBMCs. These TCRs come from a human donor in good health.

V and J are TRBV7-2 and TRBJ2-4; tentative D call: TRBD2 (7 bases). The CDR3 covers 16 residues. V lost 5 bases, J lost 1 base, and 15 bases lay in between. Germline CDR1 reads SGHTA; CDR2 reads FQGNSA. The CDR3 protein is CASSKQGGLAKNIQYF. CDR3 DNA sequence: TGTGCCAGCAGCAAACAGGGAGGGTTGGCCAAAAACATTCAGTACTTC. Variable domain in full (rest from reference TRBV7-2 and TRBJ2-4): GAGVSQSPSNKVTEKGKDVELRCDPISGHTALYWYRQSLGQGLEFLIYFQGNSAPDKSGLPSDRFSAERTGGSVSTLTIQRTQQEDSAVYLCASSKQGGLAKNIQYFGAGTRLSVL.

V gene TRBV10-2 combines with J gene TRBJ2-2; the D gene is possibly TRBD2 (6 bases). V was cut by 8 bases and J by 5 bases, with 15 bases left in between. Germline V gene sequence: CDR1 WSHSY, CDR2 SAAADI. CDR3 length: 14 amino acids. CDR3 protein: CASRFSAGTGELFF. CDR3 DNA sequence: TGCGCCAGCCGTTTTTCCGCGGGGACCGGGGAGCTGTTTTTT.

V gene TRBV2 combines with J gene TRBJ2-1; a possible D gene is TRBD2 (5 bases). Trimming took 5 bases from V and 13 from J, leaving 6 bases between them. Germline V gives CDR1 SNHLY, CDR2 FYNNEI. CDR3 length equals 9 residues. In nucleotides, the CDR3 is TGTGCCAGCAGTCGGGAACAGTTCTTC. This sequence encodes CASSREQFF.

CDR3 sequence reads: CASRRQGRDGYTF. The CDR3 bases are TGTGCCAGCAGAAGACAGGGAAGGGATGGCTACACCTTC. This chain links TRBV2 with TRBJ1-2, with 7 bases matching TRBD1. V gave up 6 bases and J gave up 6 bases; unmatched junction bases: 7. The CDR3 covers 13 residues. Germline CDR1 SNHLY, CDR2 FYNNEI.

The chain couples TRBV28 to TRBJ1-2; TRBD1 aligns across 10 bases. Trimming cost V 4 bases and J 3 bases; bases outside gene matches: 8. The length of the CDR3 is 16 residues. Germline V CDR1 and CDR2: MDHEN, SYDVKM. The CDR3 nucleotides are TGTGCCAGCAGTTGGTTTCCGGGACAGGGGTACTATGGCTACACCTTC. Translated, it gives CASSWFPGQGYYGYTF.

This clone was detected once. The genes are TRBV6-6 and TRBJ2-2; 8 nucleotides line up with TRBD2. The J segment lost 7 bases and the V segment lost 7 bases, leaving 5 bases of the junction unmatched. The CDR3 contains 13 residues. Germline CDR1 is MNHNY and CDR2 is SVGAGI (reference sequence). CDR3 sequence: CASITGGFGELFF. The CDR3 coding sequence is TGTGCCAGCATCACGGGAGGGTTCGGGGAGCTGTTTTTT.

This sequence joins TRBV4-1 and TRBJ2-1; 9 positions match TRBD2. Germline lookup yields CDR1 MGHRA and CDR2 YSYEKL. The CDR3 runs to 16 residues. V dropped 3 bases and J dropped 0; count of bases not matched to a gene: 3. CDR3 loop: CASSQGSGSSYNEQFF. CDR3 DNA: TGCGCCAGCAGCCAGGGTAGCGGGAGCTCCTACAATGAGCAGTTCTTC.

This chain links TRBV5-1 with TRBJ1-4; 7 bases fit TRBD1. The CDR3 runs to 14 residues. Germline CDR1 and CDR2: SGHRS and YFSETQ. J gave up 8 bases and V 6 bases, and 10 bases lay outside the gene matches. CDR3 residues: CASTTSGGQEKLFF. Here the CDR3 DNA reads TGCGCCAGCACCACGTCAGGGGGTCAGGAAAAACTGTTTTTT.

This chain joins TRBV7-8 and TRBJ2-1, with TRBD2 matching 10 bases. Per the germline V gene, CDR1 is SGHVS and CDR2 is FQNEAQ. The CDR3 spans 16 residues. The junction had 7 bases not matched to a gene; V was cut back by 1 base and J by 7 bases. The CDR3 region is CASSLVQREGTNEQFF. Written as DNA, the CDR3 is TGTGCCAGCAGCTTAGTGCAGCGGGAGGGTACAAATGAGCAGTTCTTC.

The chain couples TRBV7-3 to TRBJ2-1; 14 nucleotides align to TRBD2. Losses at the gene ends were 3 bases for V and 9 bases for J; bases not matched to a gene: 4. This CDR3 region has 15 residues. CDR1 and CDR2 from the germline V gene are SGHTA and FQGTGA. CDR3 sequence reads: CASSLGLAGAAEQFF. In nucleotides, the CDR3 is TGTGCCAGCAGCTTGGGACTAGCGGGAGCGGCTGAGCAGTTCTTC.

The rearrangement uses TRBV28 and TRBJ2-7; 9 bases line up with TRBD1. The germline V gene has CDR1 MDHEN and CDR2 SYDVKM. The length of the CDR3 is 15 residues. V gave up 1 base and J gave up 4 bases; unmatched junction bases: 5. The DNA for the CDR3 is TGTGCCAGCAGTTTATTACAGGGGGCCTCTTACGAGCAGTACTTC. Its translation: CASSLLQGASYEQYF.

The CDR3 bases are TGTGCCAGCAGTGAACTAATTGAAGCTTTCTTT. Protein sequence: CASSELIEAFF. V is TRBV6-1 and J is TRBJ1-1; D unclear. The CDR3 contains 11 residues. The ends were cut back, 2 bases at V and 7 bases at J, with 5 bases in the middle. Germline V gives CDR1 MNHNS, CDR2 SASEGT.

The V call is TRBV9, the J call TRBJ2-1, with TRBD2 identical over 12 bases. The CDR3 is 16 amino acids. Losses at the gene ends were 4 bases for V and 9 bases for J; bases not matched to a gene: 11. Germline V CDR1 and CDR2: SGDLS, YYNGEE. Here the CDR3 DNA reads TGTGCCAGCAGCTCCCTTGGACTAGCGGGGCTTTTTGAGCAGTTCTTC. Translated: CASSSLGLAGLFEQFF.